Below are 3 T cell receptor beta chains sequenced from a single sample in a study of T-cell reconstitution after alpha-beta-depleted transplantation in children. The TCRbeta library was prepared with unique molecular identifiers. TCRdb reprocessed the PCR reads with MiXCR, giving one entry per CDR3 protein. The sample lists a few hundred thousand distinct CDR3 sequences, 10% to 13% occurring once. Specimen: PBMCs from the stem cell graft donor, collected from the stem cell graft. The source is a human donor who donated a stem cell graft to a child with acute lymphoblastic leukemia.

V and J are TRBV20-1 and TRBJ2-3; D tentatively reads TRBD1 or TRBD2 (7 bases each). The V end lost 4 bases, the J end lost 2 bases, and 16 bases lay between the germline ends. Germline V CDR1 and CDR2: DFQATT, SNEGSKA (reference sequence). This CDR3 is 15 amino acids long. As DNA, the CDR3 is TGCAGTGCTATAGGGGGCGGGAGATACACAGATACGCAGTATTTT. It codes for CSAIGGGRYTDTQYF.

This chain joins TRBV7-9 and TRBJ2-7; 9 bases fit TRBD2. The V and J ends lost 4 bases and 5 bases, in that order; junction bases with no gene match: 9. Germline CDR1 is SEHNR and CDR2 is FQNEAQ (reference sequence). The CDR3 runs 15 residues. The CDR3 DNA sequence: TGTGCCAGCAGCTACCGGATCGGGACTAGCAACGAGCAGTACTTC. Its protein product is CASSYRIGTSNEQYF.

This clonotype was seen a handful of times. J is TRBJ2-1 and V is TRBV27, with 13 bases aligning to TRBD2. This CDR3 region has 16 residues. Germline CDR1 MNHEY, CDR2 SMNVEV (reference sequence). Trimming cost V 1 base and J 8 bases; bases outside gene matches: 5. The CDR3 DNA reads as TGTGCCAGCAGTTTATGGACTAGCGGGAGAGGTTATGAGCAGTTCTTC. Its protein product is CASSLWTSGRGYEQFF.